The 10 T cell receptor beta chains reported below all come from one sample, sequenced in a study of T cell responses to AZD1222 COVID-19 vaccine. Generated by immunoSEQ multiplex PCR, the TCRdb table keeps only in-frame clones and is missing some. The sample lists approximately 85,000 clones, 86% seen once, with 6.5% to 7.5% in the top ten. Material: peripheral blood, obtained on day 0 of AZD1222 vaccination. The receptor source for this set is an adult in good health.

This clone was counted a single time. CDR3 region: CASSTQGRDQPQHF. The CDR3 bases are TGTGCCAGCAGCACACAGGGGCGGGATCAGCCCCAGCATTTT. The rearrangement links TRBV7-8 to TRBJ1-5; 7 bases agree with TRBD1. The V segment lost 5 bases and the J segment 5 bases; nucleotides outside the gene matches: 6. The CDR3 is 14 amino acids. CDR1 SGHVS and CDR2 FQNEAQ come from the germline V gene.

This clone has just a few counts. The V gene is TRBV6-5, the J gene TRBJ1-5; D is unclear. CDR3 length equals 14 residues. Trimming took off 5 bases at V and 6 bases at J, with 14 bases between the two ends. Germline V gene data show CDR1 as MNHEY and CDR2 as SVGAGI. CDR3 sequence reads: CASSPDGFSQPQHF. As DNA, the CDR3 is TGTGCCAGCAGTCCCGATGGGTTCAGTCAGCCCCAGCATTTT.

The chain employs TRBV10-1 and TRBJ1-1; possibly TRBD1 for D (5 bases). Germline loops: CDR1 WNHNN, CDR2 SYGVQD (reference sequence). CDR3 length: 13 amino acids. V was trimmed by 7 bases and J by 8 bases, leaving 17 bases between them. CDR3 nucleotides: TGCGCCAGCATCATCCCGGGGGGTGCGGAAGCTTTCTTT. Translating it yields CASIIPGGAEAFF.

This chain links TRBV3-1 (or the pseudogene TRBV3-2) with TRBJ2-7; the match to TRBD1 covers 7 bases. Germline lookup yields CDR1 LGHDT and CDR2 YNNKEL (reference sequence). The CDR3 runs to 14 residues. J was trimmed by 3 bases and V by 3 bases; bases with no gene match: 5. CDR3 DNA: TGTGCCAGCAGCCACGACAGGGAAGTCTACGAGCAGTACTTC. Protein sequence: CASSHDREVYEQYF.

This chain links TRBV19 with TRBJ1-1; a possible D gene is TRBD1 (5 bases). Germline CDR1 reads LNHDA; CDR2 reads SQIVND (reference sequence). Deletions cut 1 base from V and 0 bases from J, with 9 bases between. The CDR3 covers 15 residues. The chain's CDR3 is CASSIGAGMNTEAFF. Written as DNA, the CDR3 is TGTGCCAGTAGTATAGGGGCAGGGATGAACACTGAAGCTTTCTTT.

This clone has only one observation. This chain uses TRBV30 with TRBJ1-1; D may be TRBD1 (5 bases). The CDR3 is 13 amino acids. Trimming stripped 3 bases from V and 8 bases from J, with 16 bases between. From germline, CDR1 is GTSNPN and CDR2 SVGIG (reference sequence). CDR3 loop: CAWSSGTGKEAFF. CDR3 nucleotides: TGTGCCTGGAGCTCTGGGACTGGTAAGGAAGCTTTCTTT.

This chain joins TRBV5-6 and TRBJ2-2; 8 bases fit TRBD1. Germline lookup yields CDR1 SGHDT and CDR2 YYEEEE. Unmatched junction bases numbered 6, after V lost 3 bases and J lost 5 bases. The CDR3 runs to 15 residues. The CDR3 sequence is CASSSQGADTGELFF. CDR3 DNA sequence: TGTGCCAGCAGCTCGCAGGGGGCTGATACCGGGGAGCTGTTTTTT.

The chain joins TRBV11-2 to TRBJ1-6, with D uncertain. Germline loops: CDR1 SGHAT, CDR2 FQNNGV. The CDR3 has 18 residues. V shed 0 bases and J shed 6 bases, with 18 bases lying between them. Here the CDR3 reads CASSLDPGVRAFNSPLHF. Here the CDR3 DNA reads TGTGCCAGCAGCTTAGACCCAGGCGTACGAGCATTTAATTCACCCCTCCACTTT.

CDR3 amino acids: CAIQGGDTQYF. The CDR3 DNA is TGTGCCATCCAGGGAGGCGATACGCAGTATTTT. The chain employs TRBV24-1 and TRBJ2-3, with D possibly matching TRBD2 (6 bases). Trimming stripped 11 bases from V and 6 bases from J, with 11 bases between. Germline V gene sequence: CDR1 KGHDR, CDR2 SFDVKD. The CDR3 has 11 residues.

This chain links TRBV7-8 with TRBJ2-3; 9 nucleotides align to TRBD1. This CDR3 comprises 19 residues. V was clipped by 4 bases and J by 0 bases; unmatched bases: 14. Germline-derived CDR1 and CDR2 are SGHVS and FQNEAQ. The CDR3 reads CASSYSVTGTGFSTDTQYF. The DNA for the CDR3 is TGTGCCAGCAGCTATTCAGTTACGGGGACAGGGTTTAGCACAGATACGCAGTATTTT.